Each of the 13 T cell receptor beta chains below was sequenced from the same sample in a study of CXCR3-negative and CXCR3-positive naive CD8 T cells. Libraries were UMI-labeled 5' RACE TRB cDNA. Reanalyzing the 5' RACE reads, TCRdb keeps one entry per CDR3 protein, without DNA. The table lists 41,000 or so distinct CDR3 sequences. The sequencing input was naive CXCR3- CD8+ T cells from blood. As for subset: CD45RO-CCR7+CD27+CD95- naive CD8+ T cells lacking CXCR3 (TNR3-). The receptors stem from a human donor in good health. Some clones in this sample may be carry-over from other donors' samples.

The chain has TRBV10-3 and TRBJ1-5. Looked up from germline, CDR1 is ENHRY and CDR2 is SYGVKD. This CDR3 spans 12 amino acids. This CDR3 is CAISDDSQPQHF.

V and J are TRBV12-5 and TRBJ2-1. CDR1 and CDR2 from the germline V gene are LGHNT and FRNRAP. There are 16 residues in the CDR3. The CDR3 is CASGLVPEPSYNEQFF.

The chain carries TRBV25-1 and TRBJ1-1; TCRdb's D call, TRBD1, is unchecked because there is no DNA. The CDR3 length is 14 residues. The germline V gene encodes CDR1 MGHDK and CDR2 SYGVNS. CDR3 loop: CASSVGGAVTEAFF.

This CDR3 is CASSLVGVGSDTQYF. The chain uses TRBV5-6 and TRBJ2-3; the TRBD1 assignment by TCRdb is unverifiable without DNA. In germline, CDR1 is SGHDT, CDR2 YYEEEE. The CDR3 runs 15 residues.

The chain combines TRBV7-9 with TRBJ2-1; there is no DNA to check the TCRdb D call of TRBD1. Germline V gives CDR1 SEHNR, CDR2 FQNEAQ (reference sequence). This CDR3 is 19 amino acids long. CDR3 sequence reads: CASSLVFQGEGSSYNEQFF.

The V and J genes are TRBV20-1 and TRBJ2-5; as DNA is missing, the TRBD2 call by TCRdb cannot be tested. The CDR3 consists of 11 residues. From germline, CDR1 is DFQATT and CDR2 SNEGSKA (reference sequence). The CDR3 protein is CSARLLGGEYF.

V and J are TRBV10-3 and TRBJ2-2; TCRdb gives TRBD1 as the D gene, but with no DNA this cannot be confirmed. Germline CDR1 ENHRY, CDR2 SYGVKD. The CDR3 is 17 residues long. The CDR3 loop reads CAISESSGGHPSGELFF.

V and J are TRBV28 and TRBJ2-7; TCRdb's D call, TRBD1, is unchecked because there is no DNA. The CDR3 has 14 residues. Germline CDR1 MDHEN, CDR2 SYDVKM. This CDR3 is CASHSDREAYEQYF. Full variable domain (outside the CDR3, taken from reference TRBV28 and TRBJ2-7): DVKVTQSSRYLVKRTGEKVFLECVQDMDHENMFWYRQDPGLGLRLIYFSYDVKMKEKGDIPEGYSVSREKKERFSLILESASTNQTSMYLCASHSDREAYEQYFGPGTRLTVT.

The chain joins TRBV10-3 to TRBJ2-7. The CDR3 contains 14 residues. CDR1 and CDR2 from the germline V gene are ENHRY and SYGVKD. This CDR3 is CAISPMRELYEQYF.

The gene calls are TRBV14 and TRBJ2-7; TCRdb returns TRBD1, unconfirmable since there is no DNA. The CDR3 has 14 amino acids. Germline loops: CDR1 SGHDN, CDR2 FVKESK. This chain's CDR3 is CATSPPVGSYEQYF.

This chain links TRBV6-5 with TRBJ2-3; TCRdb lists TRBD1, though no DNA is available to test this call. The CDR3 has 14 residues. The germline gives CDR1 MNHEY, CDR2 SVGAGI. CDR3 sequence: CASSYGARGDTQYF.

This rearrangement joins TRBV14 to TRBJ1-5. Germline CDR1 is SGHDN and CDR2 is FVKESK. The length of the CDR3 is 13 residues. This chain's CDR3 is CASSQDIDQPQHF.

The chain joins TRBV20-1 to TRBJ2-3. The CDR3 spans 14 residues. Germline assignment: CDR1 DFQATT and CDR2 SNEGSKA (reference sequence). The CDR3 here is CSARDRSSTDTQYF.